This T cell receptor (beta chain) stems from a study of T cell repertoires in cytomegalovirus infection. Findings and caveats of the study: Clonotype analysis showed dominance of the ex vivo response by HLA-C-restricted CMV-specific TCR beta clonotypes.

This clonotype was found a few times. Antigen specificity is unknown. One entry per CDR3 protein results from TCRdb running MiXCR on the reads. The data show a few hundred thousand distinct CDR3 sequences, about 39% seen once. The CDR3 loop spans 16 amino acids. V trimming: 3 bases; J trimming: 6 bases; junction bases outside the gene matches: 7. Germline assignment: CDR1 LNHDA and CDR2 SQIVND (reference sequence). This chain links TRBV19 with TRBJ2-1; TRBD2 matches 11 bases. The receptor's source is a human donor in good health (CMV status not recorded). Some clones in this sample may be carry-over from other donors' samples. The starting material was cultured PBMCs, obtained from culture after CMV antigen stimulation. In nucleotides, the CDR3 is TGTGCCAGTAGTATGGGAACTAGCGGGAGCCCCAATGAGCAGTTCTTC. It codes for CASSMGTSGSPNEQFF.